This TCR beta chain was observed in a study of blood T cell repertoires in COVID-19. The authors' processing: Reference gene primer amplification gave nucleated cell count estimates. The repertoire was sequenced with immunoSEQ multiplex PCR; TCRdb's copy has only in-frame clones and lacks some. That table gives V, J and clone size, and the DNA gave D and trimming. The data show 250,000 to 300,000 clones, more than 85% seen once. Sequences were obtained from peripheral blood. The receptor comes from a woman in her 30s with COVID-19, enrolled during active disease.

CDR3 in amino acids: CASSGLFEQYF. The DNA of the CDR3 is TGTGCCAGCAGTGGGCTTTTCGAGCAGTACTTC. The V and J genes are TRBV25-1 and TRBJ2-7; D gene uncertain. Germline lookup yields CDR1 MGHDK and CDR2 SYGVNS. The CDR3 is 11 residues long. V was pared by 4 bases and J by 6 bases, with 7 bases between.